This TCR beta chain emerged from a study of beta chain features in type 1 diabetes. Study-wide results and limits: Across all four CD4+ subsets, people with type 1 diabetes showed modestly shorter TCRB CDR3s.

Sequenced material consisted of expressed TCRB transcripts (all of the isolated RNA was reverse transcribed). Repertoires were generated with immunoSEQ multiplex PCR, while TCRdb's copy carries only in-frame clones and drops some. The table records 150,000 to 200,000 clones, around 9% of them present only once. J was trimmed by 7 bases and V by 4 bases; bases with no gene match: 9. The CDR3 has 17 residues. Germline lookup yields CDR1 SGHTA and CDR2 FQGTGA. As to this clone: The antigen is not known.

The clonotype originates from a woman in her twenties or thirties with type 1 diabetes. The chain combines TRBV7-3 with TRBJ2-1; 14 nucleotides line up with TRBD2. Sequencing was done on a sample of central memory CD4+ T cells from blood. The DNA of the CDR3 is TGTGCCAGCAGCTCGACTAGCGGGAGGGGCAAGGGAAATGAGCAGTTCTTC. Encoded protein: CASSSTSGRGKGNEQFF.